A selection of T cell receptor beta chains follows, all from one sample in a study of T cells expressing NK-cell markers. TCRdb reprocessed the 5' RACE reads and reports one entry per CDR3 protein, with no DNA. Seen in this sample are about 170,000 distinct CDR3 sequences; the ten most common clones hold over 20%. Sequenced material: blood T cells: a sorted CD56 or NKG2C T cell subset, CD4+ or CD8+ T cells, or bulk PBMC T cells (not recorded which). These receptors originate from a man between 18 and 69 years old in good health. The CDR3 runs from the conserved cysteine through the conserved F or W. The order of the fields is V gene, J gene, CDR3 protein.

>TRBV12-3/TRBV12-4|TRBJ2-3
CASQGLADTQYF
>TRBV7-9|TRBJ2-7
CASSLDPGGSVYEQYF
>TRBV29-1|TRBJ1-1
CSVARDREAFF
>TRBV20-1|TRBJ2-2
CSARPFRAGELFF
>TRBV12-3/TRBV12-4|TRBJ2-3
CASSPLGGGADTQYF
>TRBV28|TRBJ2-7
CASSPNGGGVDEQYF
>TRBV11-2|TRBJ1-1
CASTKGAEAFF
>TRBV7-9|TRBJ2-3
CASSSRTGTITDTQYF
>TRBV12-3/TRBV12-4|TRBJ2-7
CASSFGETSYEQYF
>TRBV25-1|TRBJ2-1
CASTAGRDEQFF
>TRBV29-1|TRBJ1-5
CSVEDVGPSNQPQHF
>TRBV2|TRBJ2-7
CASSVGRDGAYEQYF